Presented here are 24 T cell receptor beta chains from one specimen sequenced in a study of cytomegalovirus exposure and HLA in healthy donors. Amplification used 60 Vbeta primers and 13 Jbeta primers. TCRdb's table, derived via immunoSEQ multiplex PCR, lists solely in-frame clones and lacks some. This sample contains about 200,000 clones. Material for sequencing was PBMCs. These receptors all come from a boy younger than 18 in good health and CMV-seronegative.

This sequence joins TRBV7-9 and TRBJ1-1; 7 bases are shared with TRBD1. The V gene's germline CDR1 is SEHNR and CDR2 FQNEAQ (reference sequence). The CDR3 is 18 amino acids. Trimming cost V 5 bases and J 1 base; bases outside gene matches: 16. In DNA, the CDR3 is TGTGCCAGCAGCCCCCAACGCCCAGGACAGGCCAAGAACACTGAAGCTTTCTTT. This codes for CASSPQRPGQAKNTEAFF.

J is TRBJ1-2 and V is TRBV30, with D unresolved. Trimming stripped 0 bases from V and 2 bases from J, with 10 bases between. The CDR3 is made up of 14 amino acids. CDR1 is GTSNPN and CDR2 is SVGIG in the germline V gene (reference sequence). The chain's CDR3 is CAWSVSGVNYGYTF. The CDR3 DNA sequence: TGTGCCTGGAGTGTAAGCGGGGTAAACTATGGCTACACCTTC.

The chain joins TRBV5-1 to TRBJ2-6; D possibly corresponds to TRBD1 (5 bases). V lost 4 bases and J lost 2, with 13 bases in between. The CDR3 has 16 residues. Germline CDR1 and CDR2: SGHRS and YFSETQ. This CDR3 is CASSAQTDPGANVLTF. In DNA form, the CDR3 reads TGCGCCAGCAGCGCCCAGACAGACCCTGGGGCCAACGTCCTGACTTTC.

The genes are TRBV29-1 and TRBJ2-7; TRBD1 matches at 9 bases. This CDR3 is built from 14 residues. In germline, CDR1 is SQVTM, CDR2 ANQGSEA. V shed 6 bases and J 3 bases; nucleotides not matched to a gene: 9. The CDR3 DNA reads as TGCAGCGTCTTATTCCGGGACAGGGTCTACGAGCAGTACTTC. Protein product: CSVLFRDRVYEQYF.

The CDR3 region has the DNA TGTGCCAGCAGCCGTCGGCCGGGACAGACAGCGTACTACGAGCAGTACTTC. Residues: CASSRRPGQTAYYEQYF. The chain has TRBV7-2 and TRBJ2-7, with 7 nucleotides matching TRBD1. CDR3 length equals 17 residues. V shed 5 bases and J 3 bases; nucleotides not matched to a gene: 16. Germline V gene data show CDR1 as SGHTA and CDR2 as FQGNSA.

V usage is TRBV5-4 and J usage is TRBJ2-5; TRBD2 matches at 10 bases. TRBJ2-7 explains the end of the DNA better; the J call may be wrong. CDR1 is SGHNT, CDR2 YYREEE, per germline (reference sequence). This CDR3 has 15 amino acids. The CDR3 is CASSLGGSGGYEQYF. CDR3 coding DNA: TGTGCCAGCAGCTTGGGAGGTAGCGGGGGGTACGAGCAGTACTTC.

The chain employs TRBV5-1 and TRBJ1-4, with 7 bases fitting TRBD1. Germline CDR1 reads SGHRS; CDR2 reads YFSETQ. The CDR3 runs to 14 residues. V shed 2 bases, J shed 5 bases, and the junction held 3 bases outside the gene matches. DNA of the CDR3: TGCGCCAGCAGCTTTGACAGGGTCAATGAAAAACTGTTTTTT. Its protein is CASSFDRVNEKLFF.

The chain has TRBV6-5 and TRBJ2-7; D might be TRBD2 (7 bases). The CDR3 is 15 residues long. The germline V gene encodes CDR1 MNHEY and CDR2 SVGAGI. Trimming cost V 6 bases and J 6 bases, with 21 bases left between them. The CDR3 bases are TGTGCCAGCAGAGCACCCGGGGGGCTAAGGGGCGAGCAGTACTTC. It translates to CASRAPGGLRGEQYF.

The V and J genes are TRBV7-9 and TRBJ1-2, with D maybe TRBD1 (5 bases). V shed 6 bases and J shed 2 bases, with 16 bases lying between them. The CDR3 spans 15 residues. Per germline, CDR1 SEHNR and CDR2 FQNEAQ (reference sequence). CDR3 DNA: TGTGCCAGCAGAGATGTGGGGGGAACGAACTATGGCTACACCTTC. Translation: CASRDVGGTNYGYTF. Drawing the rest from reference TRBV7-9 and TRBJ1-2, the complete variable domain is DTGVSQNPRHKITKRGQNVTFRCDPISEHNRLYWYRQTLGQGPEFLTYFQNEAQLEKSRLLSDRFSAERPKGSFSTLEIQRTEQGDSAMYLCASRDVGGTNYGYTFGSGTRLTVV.

The V and J genes are TRBV4-1 and TRBJ1-5; TRBD1 is a possible D gene (5 bases). Trimming left V 4 bases short and J 5 bases short, with 12 bases between. The germline gives CDR1 MGHRA, CDR2 YSYEKL. The CDR3 extends over 14 amino acids. The CDR3 DNA is TGCGCCAGCAGCCGCATGCCCAGGGATCAGCCCCAGCATTTT. This encodes CASSRMPRDQPQHF.

This chain connects TRBV11-2 to TRBJ2-6; possibly TRBD1 for D (5 bases). The V gene's germline CDR1 is SGHAT and CDR2 FQNNGV. This CDR3 region has 15 residues. V lost 6 bases to trimming and J lost 1 base, with 10 bases between them. The CDR3 sequence: CASSDSLSGANVLTF. CDR3 coding DNA: TGTGCCAGCAGTGACAGCCTATCTGGGGCCAACGTCCTGACTTTC.

The gene calls are TRBV4-1 and TRBJ1-2; TRBD1 matches at 7 bases. The CDR3 is 18 residues long. Germline CDR1 and CDR2: MGHRA and YSYEKL. J lost 4 bases, V lost 0 bases, and 14 bases had no gene match. CDR3: CASSQEWLTEGGGYGYTF. The CDR3 nucleotides are TGCGCCAGCAGCCAAGAATGGCTAACCGAAGGGGGCGGCTATGGCTACACCTTC.

The rearrangement uses TRBV19 and TRBJ1-1; D is unresolved. Per the germline V gene, CDR1 is LNHDA and CDR2 is SQIVND (reference sequence). V was shortened by 7 bases and J by 4 bases, with 25 bases between the two germline ends. This CDR3 has 17 residues. The CDR3 DNA reads TGTGCCAGTACCCCCCCACAAAGAACCTCGGAGTTCACTGAAGCTTTCTTT. Its protein product is CASTPPQRTSEFTEAFF.

Regarding this clone: Compared with germline, one end of the junction differs, possibly owing to a read error. The J gene is TRBJ1-5, the V gene TRBV9; 7 bases fit TRBD1. Per germline, CDR1 SGDLS and CDR2 YYNGEE. The length of the CDR3 is 20 residues. For the CDR3, the DNA is TGTGCCAGCGGCGTCTTTACAGGGGTACCAGATCGAGATAGCAATCAGCCCCAGCATTTT. This codes for CASGVFTGVPDRDSNQPQHF. Filled out from reference TRBV9 and TRBJ1-5, the complete variable domain reads DSGVTQTPKHLITATGQRVTLRCSPRSGDLSVYWYQQSLDQGLQFLIQYYNGEERAKGNILERFSAQQFPDLHSELNLSSLELGDSALYFCASGVFTGVPDRDSNQPQHFGDGTRLSIL.

V and J are TRBV13 and TRBJ1-6, with 9 bases aligning to TRBD1. J was trimmed by 8 bases and V by 3 bases; bases with no gene match: 2. Germline CDR1 is PRHDT and CDR2 is FYEKMQ (reference sequence). This CDR3 comprises 14 residues. CDR3 coding DNA: TGTGCCAGCAGCTTCGGGACAGGGCATTCACCCCTCCACTTT. This sequence encodes CASSFGTGHSPLHF.

The V call is TRBV6-1, the J call TRBJ2-7, with 8 bases that match TRBD2. Trimming cost V 8 bases and J 5 bases; bases outside gene matches: 14. Germline assignment: CDR1 MNHNS and CDR2 SASEGT. The CDR3 spans 15 residues. CDR3 bases: TGTGCCAGCGGGCGCCGAGCGGGGGAAACCCACGAGCAGTACTTC. Its protein is CASGRRAGETHEQYF.

The gene calls are TRBV6-5 and TRBJ2-6, with no clear D. Trimming removed 0 bases from V and 2 bases from J, with 8 bases in between. Germline CDR1 and CDR2: MNHEY and SVGAGI. The CDR3 sequence is 16 residues long. For the CDR3, the DNA is TGTGCCAGCAGTTACTCGGGCAGAACTGGGGCCAACGTCCTGACTTTC. This gives the protein CASSYSGRTGANVLTF.

The chain uses TRBV5-1 and TRBJ1-2; D unclear. This CDR3 spans 14 amino acids. V lost 4 bases and J lost 2, with 12 bases in between. Germline lookup yields CDR1 SGHRS and CDR2 YFSETQ. CDR3 amino acids: CASSPGLKNYGYTF. The DNA of the CDR3 is TGCGCCAGCAGCCCCGGACTCAAGAACTATGGCTACACCTTC.

CDR3 residues: CASRVRGGTDTQYF. The DNA for the CDR3 is TGCGCCAGCCGCGTCCGCGGGGGCACAGATACGCAGTATTTT. This chain joins TRBV5-1 and TRBJ2-3; D is possibly TRBD2 (6 bases). The CDR3 extends over 14 amino acids. The germline CDR1 and CDR2 sequences are SGHRS and YFSETQ. Trimming removed 7 bases at V and 1 base at J, with 13 bases between.

This chain links TRBV11-3 with TRBJ1-3, with 9 bases lining up with TRBD1. In germline, CDR1 is SGHNT, CDR2 YENEEA. The CDR3 has 14 residues. V shed 3 bases and J 8 bases; nucleotides not matched to a gene: 5. The DNA for the CDR3 is TGTGCCAGCAGCTTTGGCCGGACAGGGGACACCATATATTTT. Its protein product is CASSFGRTGDTIYF.

The genes are TRBV6-5 and TRBJ1-1; 7 nucleotides match TRBD1. CDR1 and CDR2 (germline): MNHEY, SVGAGI. The CDR3 is made up of 14 amino acids. With V trimmed by 8 bases and J by 9 bases, 15 bases remained unmatched. This chain's CDR3 is CASSLRQGYHQAFF. In DNA, the CDR3 is TGTGCCAGCTCCCTCAGACAGGGTTATCACCAAGCTTTCTTT.

The chain couples TRBV5-6 to TRBJ2-7; D perhaps matches TRBD1 (5 bases). Germline assignment: CDR1 SGHDT and CDR2 YYEEEE. The CDR3 is made up of 13 amino acids. V was clipped by 3 bases and J by 2 bases, with 9 bases between them. CDR3 in amino acids: CASSWTSAYEQYF. The CDR3 DNA follows: TGTGCCAGCAGCTGGACAAGCGCCTACGAGCAGTACTTC.

Turning to this clone: Other DNA sequences in this specimen translate into the identical CDR3. The genes are TRBV19 and TRBJ1-1, with no clear D. Germline CDR1 LNHDA, CDR2 SQIVND (reference sequence). This CDR3 comprises 13 residues. With 3 bases removed from V and 2 bases from J, the gap between germline ends came to 7 bases. CDR3: CASSIQVNTEAFF. CDR3 nucleotide sequence: TGTGCCAGTAGTATTCAGGTTAACACTGAAGCTTTCTTT.

V gene TRBV4-3 combines with J gene TRBJ1-5; D is unclear. Trimming shortened V by 1 base and J by 6 bases, and 13 bases separated the two germline ends. CDR1 LGHNA and CDR2 YSLEER come from the germline V gene. CDR3 length equals 15 residues. The CDR3 loop is CASSQVRGAGQPQHF. The CDR3 DNA reads as TGCGCCAGCAGCCAAGTTCGGGGTGCTGGTCAGCCCCAGCATTTT.